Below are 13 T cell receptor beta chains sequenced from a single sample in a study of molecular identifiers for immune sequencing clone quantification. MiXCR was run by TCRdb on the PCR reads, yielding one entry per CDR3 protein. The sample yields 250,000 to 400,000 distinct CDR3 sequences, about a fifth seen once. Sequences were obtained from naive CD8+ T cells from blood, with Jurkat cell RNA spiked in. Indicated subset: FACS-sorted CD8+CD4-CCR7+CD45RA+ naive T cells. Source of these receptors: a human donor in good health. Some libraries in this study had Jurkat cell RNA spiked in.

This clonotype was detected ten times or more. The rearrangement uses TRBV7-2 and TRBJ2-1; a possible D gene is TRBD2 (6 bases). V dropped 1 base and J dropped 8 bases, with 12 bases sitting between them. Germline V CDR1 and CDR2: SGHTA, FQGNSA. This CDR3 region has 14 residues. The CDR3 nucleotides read TGTGCCAGCAGCTTAGGTGTAGGGGACTATGAGCAGTTCTTC. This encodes CASSLGVGDYEQFF.

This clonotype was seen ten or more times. The CDR3 here is CSARPVGNTIYF. The CDR3 bases are TGCAGTGCTAGACCGGTCGGAAACACCATATATTTT. The rearrangement joins TRBV20-1 to TRBJ1-3; D gene unclear. Germline V gene data show CDR1 as DFQATT and CDR2 as SNEGSKA (reference sequence). The length of the CDR3 is 12 residues. V shed 2 bases and J shed 4 bases, with 6 bases lying between them.

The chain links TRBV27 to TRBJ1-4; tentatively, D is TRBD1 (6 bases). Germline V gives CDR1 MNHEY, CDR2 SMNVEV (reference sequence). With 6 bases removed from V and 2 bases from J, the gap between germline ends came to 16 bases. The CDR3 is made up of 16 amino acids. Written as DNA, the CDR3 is TGTGCCAGCAGACTTTATGGGGGCGCTACTAATGAAAAACTGTTTTTT. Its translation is CASRLYGGATNEKLFF. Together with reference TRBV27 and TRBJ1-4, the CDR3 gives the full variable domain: EAQVTQNPRYLITVTGKKLTVTCSQNMNHEYMSWYRQDPGLGLRQIYYSMNVEVTDKGDVPEGYKVSRKEKRNFPLILESPSPNQTSLYFCASRLYGGATNEKLFFGSGTQLSVL.

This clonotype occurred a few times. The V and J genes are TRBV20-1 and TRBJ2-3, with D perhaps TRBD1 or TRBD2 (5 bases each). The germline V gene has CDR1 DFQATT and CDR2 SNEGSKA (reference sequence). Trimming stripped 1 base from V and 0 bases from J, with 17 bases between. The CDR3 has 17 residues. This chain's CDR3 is CSARAPGPYTSTDTQYF. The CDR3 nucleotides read TGCAGTGCTAGAGCACCGGGACCATATACGAGCACAGATACGCAGTATTTT.

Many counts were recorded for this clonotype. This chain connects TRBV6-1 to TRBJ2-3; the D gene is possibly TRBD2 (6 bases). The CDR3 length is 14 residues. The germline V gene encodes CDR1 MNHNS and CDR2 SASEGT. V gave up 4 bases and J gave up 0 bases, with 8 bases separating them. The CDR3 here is CASSVTSSTDTQYF. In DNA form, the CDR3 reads TGTGCCAGCAGTGTGACTAGTAGCACAGATACGCAGTATTTT.

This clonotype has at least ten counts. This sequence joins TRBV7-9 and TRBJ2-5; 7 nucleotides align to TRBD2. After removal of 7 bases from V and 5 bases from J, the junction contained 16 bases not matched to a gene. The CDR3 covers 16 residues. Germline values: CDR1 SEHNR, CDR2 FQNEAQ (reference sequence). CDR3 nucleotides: TGTGCCAGCACCCCTTCTCTTGGACTAGGTCGTGAGACCCAGTACTTC. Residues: CASTPSLGLGRETQYF.

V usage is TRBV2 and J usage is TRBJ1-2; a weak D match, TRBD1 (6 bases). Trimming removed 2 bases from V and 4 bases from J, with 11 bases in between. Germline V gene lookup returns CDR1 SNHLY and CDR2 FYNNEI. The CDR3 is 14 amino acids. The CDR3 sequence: CASSEQGIVYGYTF. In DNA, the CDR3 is TGTGCCAGCAGTGAACAGGGGATAGTCTATGGCTACACCTTC. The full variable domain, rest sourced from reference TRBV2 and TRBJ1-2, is EPEVTQTPSHQVTQMGQEVILRCVPISNHLYFYWYRQILGQKVEFLVSFYNNEISEKSEIFDDQFSVERPDGSNFTLKIRSTKLEDSAMYFCASSEQGIVYGYTFGSGTRLTVV.

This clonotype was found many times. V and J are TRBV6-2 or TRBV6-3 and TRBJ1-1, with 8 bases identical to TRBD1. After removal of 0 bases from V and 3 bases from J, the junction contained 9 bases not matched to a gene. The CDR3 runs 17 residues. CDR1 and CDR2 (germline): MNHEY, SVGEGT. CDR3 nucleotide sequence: TGTGCCAGCAGTTACTCGAGATACCAGGGGGCTGACACTGAAGCTTTCTTT. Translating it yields CASSYSRYQGADTEAFF.

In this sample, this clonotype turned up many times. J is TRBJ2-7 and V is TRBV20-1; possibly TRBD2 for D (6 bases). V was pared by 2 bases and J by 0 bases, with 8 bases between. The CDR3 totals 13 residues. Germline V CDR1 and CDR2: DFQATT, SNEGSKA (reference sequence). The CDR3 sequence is CSARLATSYEQYF. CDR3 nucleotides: TGCAGTGCTAGACTAGCGACCTCCTACGAGCAGTACTTC.

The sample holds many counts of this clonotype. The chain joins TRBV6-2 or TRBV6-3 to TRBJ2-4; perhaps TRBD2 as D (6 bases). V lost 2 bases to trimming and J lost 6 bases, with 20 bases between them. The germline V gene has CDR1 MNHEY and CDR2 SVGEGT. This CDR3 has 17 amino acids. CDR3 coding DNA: TGTGCCAGCAGTTACGTAGTAGCGGTCCAAAATGGAAACATTCAGTACTTC. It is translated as CASSYVVAVQNGNIQYF.

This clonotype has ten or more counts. The CDR3 DNA reads as TGTGCCAGCAGCTTAGCTATGGATCTCACGGATACGCAGTATTTT. It translates to CASSLAMDLTDTQYF. The rearrangement uses TRBV7-9 and TRBJ2-3, with D uncertain. The CDR3 spans 15 residues. V gave up 0 bases and J gave up 6 bases, with 13 bases separating them. The germline V gene encodes CDR1 SEHNR and CDR2 FQNEAQ (reference sequence).

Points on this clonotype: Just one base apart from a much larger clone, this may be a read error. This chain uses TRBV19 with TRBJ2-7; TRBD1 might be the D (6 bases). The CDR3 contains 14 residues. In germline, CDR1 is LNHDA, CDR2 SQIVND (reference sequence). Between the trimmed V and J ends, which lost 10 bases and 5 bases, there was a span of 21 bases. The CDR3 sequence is CATTGDTLDHEQYF. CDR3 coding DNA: TGTGCCACCACCGGGGACACACTAGACCACGAGCAGTACTTC.

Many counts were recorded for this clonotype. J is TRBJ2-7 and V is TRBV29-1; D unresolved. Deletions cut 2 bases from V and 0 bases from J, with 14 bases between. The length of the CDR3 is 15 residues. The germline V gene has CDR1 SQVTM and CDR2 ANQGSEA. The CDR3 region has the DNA TGCAGCGTTGAATTCGGCAGATTCTACTCCTACGAGCAGTACTTC. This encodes CSVEFGRFYSYEQYF.